The sample holds a few counts of the clone carrying this T cell receptor (beta chain). This sample was included in a study of regulatory T cells in long-lasting Graves disease. CDR1 SGDLS and CDR2 YYNGEE come from the germline V gene. CDR3 length: 16 residues. V lost 4 bases to trimming and J lost 6 bases; unmatched junction nucleotides: 8. The authors built TCR beta libraries using iRepertoire HTBI primers and Arm-PCR of CDR3 regions. TCRdb re-derived calls from the multiplex PCR reads in MiXCR, one entry per CDR3 protein. The table lists about half a million distinct CDR3 sequences, approximately 12% of them singletons, with roughly 8.9% in the top ten. Time point denoted: newly diagnosed GD, antithyroid drugs for less than 3 months. RNA isolated from PBMCs was used to make the TCR library. This sample was also put to use in a study of T cells in Graves' hyperthyroidism and ophthalmopathy. That study reports: Recently diagnosed hyperthyroidism of less than 2 months' duration affected patients aged 18 to 65. TCR CDR3 regions were first amplified by RT-PCR with HTBI primers.

V usage is TRBV9 and J usage is TRBJ2-1, with TRBD1 matching 12 bases. The input for sequencing was peripheral blood mononuclear cells (PBMCs), taken at new diagnosis, from a patient treated with antithyroid drugs. This sequence originates from a woman aged 25 to 39 with Graves disease. This CDR3 is CASSPRGQGALNEQFF. The DNA of the CDR3 is TGTGCCAGCAGCCCCCGGGGACAGGGGGCTCTCAATGAGCAGTTCTTC.